The 17 T cell receptor beta chains below all came from one sample that was sequenced in a study of cytomegalovirus exposure and HLA in healthy donors. Amplification used 60 Vbeta primers and 13 Jbeta primers. Clones were sequenced by immunoSEQ multiplex PCR, and TCRdb holds only the in-frame ones, with some missing. The sample yields 190,000 or so clones, 70% to 85% seen once. The source material was PBMCs. The receptors shown here come from a boy aged 2 to 10 in good health and CMV-seronegative.

This clone was counted a single time. The genes are TRBV9 and TRBJ2-3; 16 bases align to TRBD2. The germline V gene encodes CDR1 SGDLS and CDR2 YYNGEE. The V gene end was trimmed by 4 bases and the J gene end by 6 bases; junction bases not matched to a gene: 17. The CDR3 extends over 20 amino acids. The CDR3 loop reads CASSHGGVRGLAGGRDTQYF. CDR3 bases: TGTGCCAGCAGCCACGGAGGAGTGAGGGGACTAGCGGGGGGGCGGGATACGCAGTATTTT.

The chain is built from TRBV20-1 and TRBJ1-1; tentatively, D is TRBD1 (6 bases). The CDR3 loop spans 10 amino acids. V lost 4 bases to trimming and J lost 7 bases, with 7 bases between them. Germline values: CDR1 DFQATT, CDR2 SNEGSKA (reference sequence). The CDR3 DNA is TGCAGTGCTACGGACAGTGAAGCTTTCTTT. As protein: CSATDSEAFF.

Here the CDR3 DNA reads TGTGCCAGCAGTGAAAGACACCGAGCTAACTATGGCTACACCTTC. It codes for CASSERHRANYGYTF. V gene TRBV25-1 combines with J gene TRBJ1-2; D is unresolved. The CDR3 consists of 15 residues. Trimming shortened V by 2 bases and J by 0 bases, and 10 bases separated the two germline ends. CDR1 and CDR2 from the germline V gene are MGHDK and SYGVNS.

V gene TRBV9 combines with J gene TRBJ2-6, with TRBD1 matching 9 bases. This CDR3 has 19 residues. CDR1 is SGDLS, CDR2 YYNGEE, per germline. With 3 bases clipped from V and 0 bases from J, the junction kept 10 bases outside the gene matches. The CDR3, as DNA: TGTGCCAGCAGCGGAGACAGGGGGGGTTTTGGCTCTGGGGCCAACGTCCTGACTTTC. Translating gives CASSGDRGGFGSGANVLTF.

This chain joins TRBV27 and TRBJ1-5; 8 bases are a match to TRBD1. The V and J ends lost 6 bases and 3 bases, in that order; junction bases with no gene match: 7. This CDR3 is built from 15 residues. Germline-derived CDR1 and CDR2 are MNHEY and SMNVEV (reference sequence). DNA for the CDR3: TGTGCCAGCAGGGTGGGACAGGACCCCAATCAGCCCCAGCATTTT. It codes for CASRVGQDPNQPQHF.

The chain is built from TRBV5-1 and TRBJ2-5; 9 nucleotides agree with TRBD2. Germline lookup yields CDR1 SGHRS and CDR2 YFSETQ. The CDR3 totals 15 residues. The V segment lost 4 bases and the J segment 4 bases; nucleotides outside the gene matches: 8. CDR3 in DNA: TGCGCCAGCAGCACCGTGGCGGGGGGGCGAGAGACCCAGTACTTC. Amino acid sequence: CASSTVAGGRETQYF. Full variable domain (outside the CDR3, taken from reference TRBV5-1 and TRBJ2-5): KAGVTQTPRYLIKTRGQQVTLSCSPISGHRSVSWYQQTPGQGLQFLFEYFSETQRNKGNFPGRFSGRQFSNSRSEMNVSTLELGDSALYLCASSTVAGGRETQYFGPGTRLLVL.

This clone was seen only a few times. This chain links TRBV18 with TRBJ2-7; 7 bases align to TRBD1. Looked up from germline, CDR1 is KGHSH and CDR2 is LQKENI. The J segment lost 3 bases and the V segment lost 6 bases, leaving 5 bases of the junction unmatched. This CDR3 is 13 amino acids long. The CDR3 protein is CASSSGTDYEQYF. CDR3 DNA sequence: TGTGCCAGCTCGTCCGGGACAGACTACGAGCAGTACTTC.

This sequence joins TRBV15 and TRBJ1-6, with D maybe TRBD1 (5 bases). V was pared by 3 bases and J by 9 bases, with 9 bases between. The germline V gene encodes CDR1 LNHNV and CDR2 YYDKDF (reference sequence). This CDR3 has 13 amino acids. The CDR3 is CATSRQGSSPLHF. As DNA, the CDR3 is TGTGCCACCAGCAGGCAGGGAAGTTCACCCCTCCACTTT.

V is TRBV6-4 and J is TRBJ2-3; 10 bases map to TRBD2. Germline-derived CDR1 and CDR2 are MRHNA and SNTAGT. This CDR3 comprises 18 residues. Germline trimming cut 2 bases from V and 4 bases from J; bases unmatched to any gene: 12. CDR3 protein: CASSDIPYLAGVADTQYF. The CDR3 DNA sequence: TGTGCCAGCAGTGACATACCCTACCTAGCGGGGGTGGCAGATACGCAGTATTTT.

The V and J genes are TRBV6-9 and TRBJ2-1; 11 positions agree with TRBD1. This CDR3 spans 16 amino acids. Germline V gene sequence: CDR1 MNHGY, CDR2 SVAAGI. Losses at the gene ends were 8 bases for V and 2 bases for J; bases not matched to a gene: 8. CDR3 coding DNA: TGTGCCAGCTCGGCGTGGGACAGGGGGACCTACAATGAGCAGTTCTTC. Protein product: CASSAWDRGTYNEQFF.

The chain links TRBV27 to TRBJ2-7, with 8 bases lining up with TRBD1. Germline assignment: CDR1 MNHEY and CDR2 SMNVEV (reference sequence). The CDR3 consists of 15 residues. The V and J ends lost 7 bases and 0 bases, in that order; junction bases with no gene match: 8. The CDR3 here is CASTLTGGSSYEQYF. The DNA of the CDR3 is TGTGCCAGCACCCTAACAGGGGGGAGCTCCTACGAGCAGTACTTC.

V and J are TRBV15 and TRBJ1-2; 9 positions match TRBD1. Unmatched junction bases numbered 2, after V lost 4 bases and J lost 2 bases. CDR3 length: 14 residues. Germline V gene data show CDR1 as LNHNV and CDR2 as YYDKDF (reference sequence). The CDR3 region is CATSIGTGNYGYTF. The CDR3 bases are TGTGCCACCAGCATCGGGACAGGGAACTATGGCTACACCTTC.

This chain connects TRBV5-4 to TRBJ1-2, with TRBD1 as a possible D gene (6 bases). Per the germline V gene, CDR1 is SGHNT and CDR2 is YYREEE (reference sequence). The CDR3 has 15 residues. Trimming took off 4 bases at V and 4 bases at J, with 17 bases between the two ends. This CDR3 reads CASSLQGIGGYGYTF. The CDR3 DNA is TGTGCCAGCAGCCTACAGGGAATCGGCGGCTATGGCTACACCTTC.

Only one count was recorded for this clone. The J gene is TRBJ1-3, the V gene TRBV4-3; TRBD1 matches at 9 bases. V was pared by 4 bases and J by 0 bases, with 13 bases of the junction left unmatched. Per germline, CDR1 LGHNA and CDR2 YSLEER. The CDR3 has 19 residues. CDR3 coding DNA: TGCGCCAGCAGCCGCAATCACCCGGGACAGGGAACCTCTGGAAACACCATATATTTT. Translated, it gives CASSRNHPGQGTSGNTIYF.

The V and J genes are TRBV2 and TRBJ2-1; TRBD1 matches 8 bases. Trimming took 5 bases from V and 4 from J; bases not matched to a gene: 10. This CDR3 region has 16 residues. Germline CDR1 SNHLY, CDR2 FYNNEI. DNA of the CDR3: TGTGCCAGCAGTACCGGGACAGGAAGAGGTTACAATGAGCAGTTCTTC. Translated: CASSTGTGRGYNEQFF.

The chain links TRBV11-2 to TRBJ2-7, with TRBD1 matching over 8 bases. V lost 4 bases, J lost 4 bases, and 6 bases stayed unmatched. Germline-derived CDR1 and CDR2 are SGHAT and FQNNGV. The CDR3 has 14 residues. The CDR3 loop is CASSYGQGIYEQYF. CDR3 nucleotides: TGTGCCAGCAGCTACGGACAGGGTATATACGAGCAGTACTTC.

V is TRBV7-8 and J is TRBJ2-3; possible D gene TRBD2, 5 bases. CDR1 and CDR2 from the germline V gene are SGHVS and FQNEAQ. The CDR3 is 15 amino acids. Trimming removed 6 bases from V and 5 bases from J, with 18 bases in between. CDR3 nucleotides: TGTGCCAGCAGTCCTCCGGGGTCCCCCGGAGATACGCAGTATTTT. This gives the protein CASSPPGSPGDTQYF.